This is a list of T cell receptor beta chains from one sample in a study of T cell repertoires in cytomegalovirus infection. These receptors lack a known antigen. TCRdb ran MiXCR on the reads and lists one entry per CDR3 protein. The data contain approximately 910,000 distinct CDR3 sequences, about a third of them singletons. The starting material was cultured CD8+ T cells from PBMCs, obtained from culture after CMV antigen stimulation. These receptors were obtained from a human donor in good health (CMV status not recorded). Some clones in this sample may be carry-over from other donors' samples. Each CDR3 is given with its conserved first and last residue. D genes are given only for firm matches. Clone size appears in some rows only: once, few, many, or a class for an expanded clone.

v_gene,d_gene,len,abundance,j_gene,CDR3nt,CDR3aa
TRBV4-2,.,16,few,TRBJ2-1,TGTGCCAGCAGCCAAGATAGGGGACTCTTCTACAATGAGCAGTTCTTC,CASSQDRGLFYNEQFF
TRBV7-4,.,17,.,TRBJ2-1,TGTGCCAGCAGCCTAATCGGACGGGGGAGCTCCTACAATGAGCAGTTCTTC,CASSLIGRGSSYNEQFF
TRBV7-6,TRBD2,15,.,TRBJ2-7,TGTGCCAGCAGCTTATCGACTAGCGGGGGGGTCGAGCAGTACTTC,CASSLSTSGGVEQYF
TRBV4-3,.,17,.,TRBJ2-2,TGCGCCAGCAGCCAAGACAGGGCGGGGGCCCACACCGGGGAGCTGTTTTTT,CASSQDRAGAHTGELFF
TRBV5-8,.,14,.,TRBJ2-4,TGTGCCAGCAGCCCACAGGGATCCAAAAACATTCAGTACTTC,CASSPQGSKNIQYF
TRBV6-5,TRBD1,18,.,TRBJ2-3,TGTGCCAGCAGTTACTCGATAACGACAGGGACCCTCACAGATACGCAGTATTTT,CASSYSITTGTLTDTQYF
TRBV20-1,.,13,few,TRBJ2-7,TGCACCACCCGGAAAACAGGGACCTACGAGCAGTACTTC,CTTRKTGTYEQYF
TRBV28,.,15,many,TRBJ2-1,TGTGCCAGCAGTTTAAGCGTGGAACTACGCAATGAGCAGTTCTTC,CASSLSVELRNEQFF
TRBV6-1,TRBD1,16,.,TRBJ2-5,TGTGCCAGCAGTTACGCTGGGACAGGTCTTCAAGAGACCCAGTACTTC,CASSYAGTGLQETQYF
TRBV6-5,.,17,few,TRBJ1-2,TGTGCCAGCAGTTATCGGAATTCGTGGAACTTTAACTATGGCTACACCTTC,CASSYRNSWNFNYGYTF
TRBV19,.,12,.,TRBJ2-1,TGTGCCAGTAGTGACCAGAGTCCGGAGCAGTTCTTC,CASSDQSPEQFF
TRBV24-1,.,14,.,TRBJ2-1,TGTGCCACCAGTGAACCGGGTGGGCAGGCTGAGCAGTTCTTC,CATSEPGGQAEQFF
TRBV27,.,15,.,TRBJ2-5,TGTGCCAGCAGTTTAACGGGACTCGTACAAGAGACCCAGTACTTC,CASSLTGLVQETQYF
TRBV27,.,14,.,TRBJ2-1,TGTGCCAGCAGTTTATCCGGCAGGGGCAATGAGCAGTTCTTC,CASSLSGRGNEQFF
TRBV27,TRBD1,13,.,TRBJ1-5,TGTGCCAACAGGGGGCGCGCGGATCAGCCCCAGCATTTT,CANRGRADQPQHF
TRBV6-1,TRBD1,13,.,TRBJ2-7,TGTGCCAGTTGGACAGGGATTGACGACGAGCAGTACTTC,CASWTGIDDEQYF
TRBV6-5,.,14,.,TRBJ1-2,TGTGCCAGCAGCCCGAACTTCGGGATAGAGGGCTACACCTTC,CASSPNFGIEGYTF
TRBV19,TRBD1,18,.,TRBJ1-5,TGTGCCAGTAGTATACCCCCGGAGGACAGGGTATTCAATCAGCCCCAGCATTTT,CASSIPPEDRVFNQPQHF